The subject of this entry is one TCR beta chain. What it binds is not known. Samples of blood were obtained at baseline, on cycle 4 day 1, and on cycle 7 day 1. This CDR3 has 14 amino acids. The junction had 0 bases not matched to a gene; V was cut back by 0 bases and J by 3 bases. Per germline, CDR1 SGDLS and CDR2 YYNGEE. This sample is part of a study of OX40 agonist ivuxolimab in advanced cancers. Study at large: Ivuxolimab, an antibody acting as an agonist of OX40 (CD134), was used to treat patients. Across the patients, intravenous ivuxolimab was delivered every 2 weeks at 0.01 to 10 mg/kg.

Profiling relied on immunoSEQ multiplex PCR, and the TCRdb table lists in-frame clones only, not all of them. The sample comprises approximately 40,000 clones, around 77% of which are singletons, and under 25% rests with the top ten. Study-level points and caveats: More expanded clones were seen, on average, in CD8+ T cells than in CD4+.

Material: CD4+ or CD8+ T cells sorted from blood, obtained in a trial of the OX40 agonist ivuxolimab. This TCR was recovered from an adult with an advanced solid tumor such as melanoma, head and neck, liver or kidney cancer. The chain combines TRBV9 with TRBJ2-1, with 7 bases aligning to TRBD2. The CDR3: CASSVGGGYNEQFF. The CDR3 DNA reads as TGTGCCAGCAGCGTAGGCGGGGGCTACAATGAGCAGTTCTTC.